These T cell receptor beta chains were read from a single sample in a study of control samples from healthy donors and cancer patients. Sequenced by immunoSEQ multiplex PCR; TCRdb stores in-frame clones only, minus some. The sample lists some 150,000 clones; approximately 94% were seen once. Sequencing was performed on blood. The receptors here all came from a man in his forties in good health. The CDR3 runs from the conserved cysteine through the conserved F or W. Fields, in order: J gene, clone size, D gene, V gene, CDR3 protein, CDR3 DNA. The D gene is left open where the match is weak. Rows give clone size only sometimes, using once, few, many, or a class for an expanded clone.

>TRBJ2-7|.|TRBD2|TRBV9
CASTLRGGSDEQYF
TGTGCCAGCACCCTTCGGGGGGGGAGCGACGAGCAGTACTTC
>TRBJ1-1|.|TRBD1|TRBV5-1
CASSLSPGQGGGSTEAFF
TGCGCCAGCAGCTTGTCACCGGGACAGGGGGGCGGGAGCACTGAAGCTTTCTTT
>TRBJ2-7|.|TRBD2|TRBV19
CASSIRLTSGATYEQYF
TGTGCCAGTAGTATCCGCCTTACTAGCGGGGCGACCTACGAGCAGTACTTC
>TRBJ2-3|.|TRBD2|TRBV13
CASRLAGGRTDTQYF
TGTGCCAGCAGATTAGCGGGGGGCCGCACAGATACGCAGTATTTT
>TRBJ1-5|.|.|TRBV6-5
CASSDSGPNQPQHF
TGTGCCAGCAGTGACTCAGGGCCCAATCAGCCCCAGCATTTT
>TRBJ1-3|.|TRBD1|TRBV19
CASSMGQMRSGNTIYF
TGTGCCAGTAGTATGGGACAGATGAGATCTGGAAACACCATATATTTT
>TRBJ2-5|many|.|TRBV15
CATSTRGGGETQYF
TGTGCCACCAGCACCAGGGGAGGTGGAGAGACCCAGTACTTC
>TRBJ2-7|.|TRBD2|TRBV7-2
CASSLATSGNYEQYF
TGTGCCAGCAGCTTAGCAACTAGCGGGAACTACGAGCAGTACTTC
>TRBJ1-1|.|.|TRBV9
CASSPPRGANTEAFF
TGTGCCAGCAGCCCCCCACGAGGCGCGAACACTGAAGCTTTCTTT
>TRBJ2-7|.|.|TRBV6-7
CASSYISVYEQYF
TGTGCCAGCAGTTACATTAGCGTTTACGAGCAGTACTTC
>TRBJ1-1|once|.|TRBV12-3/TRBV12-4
CASRVRDAEAFF
TGTGCCAGCCGAGTAAGGGATGCTGAAGCTTTCTTT
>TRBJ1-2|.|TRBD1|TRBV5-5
CASSLADRGMKENGYTF
TGTGCCAGCAGCTTGGCGGACAGGGGAATGAAAGAAAATGGCTACACCTTC
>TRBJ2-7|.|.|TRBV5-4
CASSPGPTYEQYF
TGTGCCAGCAGCCCGGGCCCAACCTACGAGCAGTACTTC
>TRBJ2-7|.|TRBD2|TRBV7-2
CASRPVAGGYEQYF
TGTGCCAGCAGGCCGGTAGCGGGGGGCTACGAGCAGTACTTC
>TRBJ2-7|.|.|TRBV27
CASSLLGVAHEQYF
TGTGCCAGCAGTTTATTGGGTGTTGCCCACGAGCAGTACTTC
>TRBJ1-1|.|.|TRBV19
CASSLEENTEAFF
TGTGCCAGTTCCCTGGAGGAGAACACTGAAGCTTTCTTT
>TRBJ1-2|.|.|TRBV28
CASSFNRANYGYTF
TGTGCCAGCAGTTTTAACAGAGCTAACTATGGCTACACCTTC
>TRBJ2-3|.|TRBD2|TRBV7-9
CASSLVLAGEFSTDTQYF
TGTGCCAGCAGCTTAGTACTAGCGGGAGAATTCAGCACAGATACGCAGTATTTT
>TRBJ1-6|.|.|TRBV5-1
CASSLSTAHGSPLHF
TGCGCCAGCAGCTTGAGTACAGCCCACGGGTCACCCCTCCACTTT
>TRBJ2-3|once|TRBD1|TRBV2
CASRGTGTDTQYF
TGTGCCAGCAGGGGGACAGGCACAGATACGCAGTATTTT
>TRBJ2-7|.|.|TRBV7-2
CASSLQWGEQYF
TGTGCCAGCAGCTTGCAATGGGGAGAGCAGTACTTC
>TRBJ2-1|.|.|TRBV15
CATSRDNSGEEKFF
TGTGCCACCAGCAGAGATAACTCGGGGGAGGAGAAGTTCTTC
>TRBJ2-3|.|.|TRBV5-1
CASSIFEGEDTQYF
TGCGCCAGCAGCATCTTCGAGGGAGAGGATACGCAGTATTTT
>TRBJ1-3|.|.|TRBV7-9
CASSLAGHAGNTIYF
TGTGCCAGCAGCTTAGCGGGGCACGCTGGAAACACCATATATTTT
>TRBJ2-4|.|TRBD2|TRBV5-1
CASSLEREVAKNIQYF
TGCGCCAGCAGCTTGGAGCGGGAGGTCGCAAAAAACATTCAGTACTTC
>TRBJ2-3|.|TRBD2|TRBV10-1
CASSESGGGTDTQYF
TGCGCCAGCAGTGAGTCTGGCGGGGGTACAGATACGCAGTATTTT
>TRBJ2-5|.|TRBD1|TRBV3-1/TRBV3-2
CASSRTGGETQYF
TGTGCCAGCAGCCGGACAGGGGGAGAGACCCAGTACTTC
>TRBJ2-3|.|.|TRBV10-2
CASNRGETTDTQYF
TGCGCCAGCAATAGGGGCGAAACGACAGATACGCAGTATTTT
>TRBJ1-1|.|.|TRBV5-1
CASSLGRIFSEAFF
TGCGCCAGCAGCTTGGGACGGATATTTTCTGAAGCTTTCTTT
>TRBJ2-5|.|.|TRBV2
CASSEQGGETQYF
TGTGCCAGCAGTGAACAGGGGGGGGAGACCCAGTACTTC
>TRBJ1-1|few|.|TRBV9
CATGPARTEAFF
TGTGCCACAGGGCCTGCTAGGACTGAAGCTTTCTTT
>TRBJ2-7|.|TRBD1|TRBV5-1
CASSLEPGQVYEQYF
TGCGCCAGCAGCTTGGAACCGGGACAGGTATACGAGCAGTACTTC
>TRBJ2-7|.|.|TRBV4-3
CASSPGAYSYEQYF
TGCGCCAGCAGTCCGGGGGCCTACTCCTACGAGCAGTACTTC
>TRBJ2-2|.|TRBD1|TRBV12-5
CASGSPPGQGFAGELFF
TGTGCTAGTGGTTCTCCCCCGGGACAGGGTTTTGCCGGGGAGCTGTTTTTT
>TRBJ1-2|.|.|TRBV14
CASRNRDGSYGYTF
TGTGCCAGCAGAAACCGGGACGGATCCTATGGCTACACCTTC
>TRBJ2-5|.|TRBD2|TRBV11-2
CASSLASGARGETQYF
TGTGCCAGCAGCTTAGCTAGCGGGGCCCGAGGGGAGACCCAGTACTTC
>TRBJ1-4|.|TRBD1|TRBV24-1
CATRTRQGGEKLFF
TGTGCCACCAGGACCCGACAGGGAGGTGAAAAACTGTTTTTT
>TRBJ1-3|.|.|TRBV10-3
CAIREGQSSGNTIYF
TGTGCCATCAGGGAAGGGCAGAGCTCTGGAAACACCATATATTTT